The 22 T cell receptor beta chains given below trace back to one sample, sequenced in a study of T cells in Graves' hyperthyroidism and ophthalmopathy. Researchers took RNA transcripts and amplified the TCR beta CDR3 regions from them. TCR CDR3 regions were first amplified by RT-PCR with HTBI primers. TCRdb redid the calling of the multiplex PCR reads with MiXCR, one entry per CDR3 protein. The profile shows approximately 350,000 distinct CDR3 sequences, around 15% of them singletons. Sequencing was performed on blood. These receptors came from an older woman with Graves' ophthalmopathy.

This clonotype was found many times. The V gene is TRBV7-8, the J gene TRBJ2-7, with D hard to call. The V gene lost 3 bases and the J gene lost 1 base, with 10 bases spanning the gap. Germline values: CDR1 SGHVS, CDR2 FQNEAQ. The CDR3 spans 14 residues. The CDR3 nucleotides read TGTGCCAGCAGCTTGGTCTACCCGTCCTACGAGCAGTACTTC. Protein: CASSLVYPSYEQYF.

J is TRBJ2-2 and V is TRBV10-1; no definite D call. This CDR3 has 14 amino acids. Trimming shortened V by 6 bases and J by 3 bases, and 11 bases separated the two germline ends. CDR1 is WNHNN and CDR2 is SYGVQD in the germline V gene (reference sequence). The CDR3 DNA sequence: TGCGCCAGCAGCCTGACTCGATACACCGGGGAGCTGTTTTTT. It specifies CASSLTRYTGELFF.

The gene calls are TRBV27 and TRBJ2-1, with TRBD1 matching 11 bases. The junction had 3 bases not matched to a gene; V was cut back by 8 bases and J by 9 bases. The CDR3 extends over 12 amino acids. Germline CDR1 MNHEY, CDR2 SMNVEV (reference sequence). Here the CDR3 DNA reads TGTGCCAGCGGACAGGGGGCTTTTGAGCAGTTCTTC. This sequence encodes CASGQGAFEQFF.

This clonotype was counted at least ten times. The rearrangement links TRBV5-1 to TRBJ2-7; 11 nucleotides agree with TRBD2. Germline loops: CDR1 SGHRS, CDR2 YFSETQ. After removal of 4 bases from V and 6 bases from J, the junction contained 6 bases not matched to a gene. CDR3 size: 14 residues. This CDR3 reads CASSDLAGGGEQYF. CDR3 coding DNA: TGCGCCAGCAGCGATCTAGCGGGAGGTGGCGAGCAGTACTTC.

This clonotype was seen only a few times. The gene calls are TRBV12-3 or TRBV12-4 and TRBJ1-1; D is ambiguous. This CDR3 comprises 11 residues. With 3 bases removed from V and 9 bases from J, the gap between germline ends came to 8 bases. CDR3 sequence: CASSLARKAFF. CDR3 DNA sequence: TGTGCCAGCAGTTTGGCCAGGAAAGCTTTCTTT.

The chain has TRBV7-2 and TRBJ2-3; 13 bases fit TRBD2. V shed 1 base, J shed 2 bases, and the junction held 9 bases outside the gene matches. CDR3 length equals 19 residues. The V gene's germline CDR1 is SGHTA and CDR2 FQGNSA. Here the CDR3 reads CASSLGFGTSGTSTDTQYF. In DNA form, the CDR3 reads TGTGCCAGCAGCTTAGGTTTCGGGACTAGCGGGACCTCCACAGATACGCAGTATTTT.

This clonotype was found many times. The chain joins TRBV2 to TRBJ2-7; D is uncertain. Germline CDR1 is SNHLY and CDR2 is FYNNEI. V was trimmed by 10 bases and J by 5 bases, leaving 9 bases between them. The CDR3 loop spans 10 amino acids. CDR3 nucleotides: TGTGCCACAGGACGGGACGAGCAGTACTTC. This encodes CATGRDEQYF.

The rearrangement joins TRBV5-4 to TRBJ2-1; either TRBD1 or TRBD2 may supply D (5 bases each). Germline V CDR1 and CDR2: SGHNT, YYREEE (reference sequence). The CDR3 length is 14 residues. Trimming took off 5 bases at V and 10 bases at J, with 19 bases between the two ends. The CDR3 DNA sequence: TGTGCCAGCAGTCACCGGGACGGCCTGGGGGAGCAGTTCTTC. Its translation: CASSHRDGLGEQFF.

This clonotype was seen only a few times. This chain links TRBV10-3 with TRBJ2-5; 9 bases align to TRBD2. V lost 9 bases and J lost 4; bases outside the gene matches: 15. Germline V CDR1 and CDR2: ENHRY, SYGVKD. The CDR3 sequence is 16 residues long. CDR3 in amino acids: CAIRGGSGRGGETQYF. In nucleotides, the CDR3 is TGTGCCATACGGGGCGGTAGCGGGAGAGGGGGAGAGACCCAGTACTTC.

This clonotype was seen many times. The gene calls are TRBV28 and TRBJ1-5; D remains ambiguous. The V end lost 6 bases, the J end lost 8 bases, and 20 bases lay between the germline ends. This CDR3 has 15 amino acids. From germline, CDR1 is MDHEN and CDR2 SYDVKM. The chain's CDR3 is CASSPRPLAGKPQHF. CDR3 nucleotide sequence: TGTGCCAGCAGCCCTCGCCCACTGGCGGGGAAGCCCCAGCATTTT.

The chain has TRBV7-2 and TRBJ1-5; 7 bases agree with TRBD1. This CDR3 has 16 amino acids. CDR1 and CDR2 (germline): SGHTA, FQGNSA. Losses at the gene ends were 1 base for V and 6 bases for J; bases not matched to a gene: 9. Here the CDR3 reads CASSLVGAGGGQPQHF. CDR3 coding DNA: TGTGCCAGCAGCTTAGTTGGGGCAGGGGGAGGTCAGCCCCAGCATTTT.

In its sample, this clonotype was seen many times. This chain connects TRBV30 to TRBJ2-1, with 9 bases matching TRBD2. V gave up 4 bases and J gave up 10 bases; unmatched junction bases: 5. This CDR3 spans 12 amino acids. Germline V CDR1 and CDR2: GTSNPN, SVGIG (reference sequence). CDR3 sequence reads: CAWNRAGGEQFF. The DNA of the CDR3 is TGTGCCTGGAACCGAGCGGGGGGAGAGCAGTTCTTC.

This clonotype was picked up many times. The rearrangement joins TRBV28 to TRBJ1-5, with D possibly TRBD1 on 6 matching bases. Trimming took off 6 bases at V and 1 base at J, with 13 bases between the two ends. CDR3 length: 15 residues. Germline CDR1 reads MDHEN; CDR2 reads SYDVKM. The CDR3 loop reads CASSGLTGSNQPQHF. CDR3 DNA: TGTGCCAGCAGCGGACTCACAGGGAGCAATCAGCCCCAGCATTTT.

The V call is TRBV14, the J call TRBJ1-4, with D unresolved. The CDR3 is 15 amino acids. CDR1 and CDR2 from the germline V gene are SGHDN and FVKESK. Trimming took 0 bases from V and 5 from J, leaving 10 bases between them. CDR3 coding DNA: TGTGCCAGCAGCCAAGATCAGACCCAGAATGAAAAACTGTTTTTT. Translation: CASSQDQTQNEKLFF.

This clonotype was seen at least ten times. The chain recombines TRBV2 with TRBJ2-7; D is tentatively TRBD1 or TRBD2 (5 bases each). The germline V and J ends were trimmed by 4 bases and 5 bases, with 18 bases remaining between them. Germline CDR1 and CDR2: SNHLY and FYNNEI. The CDR3 is 15 amino acids. The CDR3 protein is CASSVIGASRDEQYF. For the CDR3, the DNA is TGTGCCAGCAGTGTAATTGGGGCTAGCCGGGACGAGCAGTACTTC. The variable domain in full, with the rest retrieved from reference TRBV2 and TRBJ2-7, is EPEVTQTPSHQVTQMGQEVILRCVPISNHLYFYWYRQILGQKVEFLVSFYNNEISEKSEIFDDQFSVERPDGSNFTLKIRSTKLEDSAMYFCASSVIGASRDEQYFGPGTRLTVT.

This clonotype was seen a few times. The chain combines TRBV5-1 with TRBJ1-2; D remains ambiguous. Germline CDR1 and CDR2: SGHRS and YFSETQ. The CDR3 sequence is 14 residues long. V gave up 0 bases and J gave up 4 bases, with 10 bases separating them. CDR3 region: CASSLATDVYGYTF. CDR3 in DNA: TGCGCCAGCAGCTTGGCCACAGATGTCTATGGCTACACCTTC. The variable domain in full, with the rest retrieved from reference TRBV5-1 and TRBJ1-2, is KAGVTQTPRYLIKTRGQQVTLSCSPISGHRSVSWYQQTPGQGLQFLFEYFSETQRNKGNFPGRFSGRQFSNSRSEMNVSTLELGDSALYLCASSLATDVYGYTFGSGTRLTVV.

Ten or more counts support this clonotype. The rearrangement uses TRBV28 and TRBJ1-1, with D unclear. Trimming removed 6 bases at V and 1 base at J, with 9 bases between. Germline V CDR1 and CDR2: MDHEN, SYDVKM. The CDR3 length is 13 residues. CDR3 nucleotides: TGTGCCAGCAGCCCCACATCGAACACTGAAGCTTTCTTT. It yields the protein CASSPTSNTEAFF.

This clonotype was seen repeatedly, ten times or more. CDR3 sequence reads: CASSGGLSPGETQYF. The CDR3 nucleotides are TGTGCCAGCAGCGGGGGCCTATCGCCCGGGGAGACCCAGTACTTC. The V gene is TRBV7-9, the J gene TRBJ2-5; tentatively, D is TRBD1 (6 bases). The CDR3 has 15 residues. V was shortened by 5 bases and J by 5 bases, with 18 bases between the two germline ends. The V gene's germline CDR1 is SEHNR and CDR2 FQNEAQ (reference sequence). The whole variable domain, filled in from reference TRBV7-9 and TRBJ2-5, reads DTGVSQNPRHKITKRGQNVTFRCDPISEHNRLYWYRQTLGQGPEFLTYFQNEAQLEKSRLLSDRFSAERPKGSFSTLEIQRTEQGDSAMYLCASSGGLSPGETQYFGPGTRLLVL.

The chain recombines TRBV5-8 with TRBJ2-7, with 11 bases lining up with TRBD2. CDR1 is SGHTS and CDR2 is YDEGEE in the germline V gene. CDR3 size: 16 residues. Germline trimming cut 3 bases from V and 6 bases from J; bases unmatched to any gene: 11. CDR3 DNA: TGTGCCAGCAGCTCCTTAGCGGGAGGGCCGCTGGGCGAGCAGTACTTC. This codes for CASSSLAGGPLGEQYF.

This chain links TRBV5-1 with TRBJ2-5; 9 nucleotides align to TRBD2. The germline V gene has CDR1 SGHRS and CDR2 YFSETQ. The CDR3 length is 16 residues. V was clipped by 0 bases and J by 5 bases; unmatched bases: 8. The CDR3 DNA is TGCGCCAGCAGCTTGGGAGCTAGCGGGGATGGTGAGACCCAGTACTTC. Translation: CASSLGASGDGETQYF.

V is TRBV7-3 and J is TRBJ2-4; D assignment may be TRBD1 or TRBD2 (6 bases each). Germline V lookup: CDR1 SGHTA, CDR2 FQGTGA. The ends were cut back, 4 bases at V and 8 bases at J, with 12 bases in the middle. This CDR3 spans 13 amino acids. The CDR3: CASSYGGGDIQYF. The CDR3 coding sequence is TGTGCCAGCAGCTACGGAGGGGGAGACATTCAGTACTTC. Full variable domain (rest looked up from reference TRBV7-3 and TRBJ2-4): GAGVSQTPSNKVTEKGKYVELRCDPISGHTALYWYRQSLGQGPEFLIYFQGTGAADDSGLPNDRFFAVRPEGSVSTLKIQRTERGDSAVYLCASSYGGGDIQYFGAGTRLSVL.

This clonotype appeared many times. The chain combines TRBV28 with TRBJ2-7; 8 bases are shared with TRBD2. Trimming took 4 bases from V and 1 from J; bases not matched to a gene: 15. Germline CDR1 and CDR2: MDHEN and SYDVKM. This CDR3 contains 18 residues. The CDR3 sequence: CASSSKSGLAGSSYEQYF. CDR3 nucleotide sequence: TGTGCCAGCAGTTCCAAATCCGGGCTAGCGGGTTCTTCCTACGAGCAGTACTTC.